This T cell receptor (beta chain) was sequenced for a study of metastatic and nonmetastatic thyroid tumors. Methods used by the authors: A distant-metastasis classifier for papillary thyroid cancer was built using CDR3 differences across clinicopathological groups. TCRdb re-called the PCR reads via MiXCR. The V and J calls and clone size come from TCRdb's table, not from the authors' own analysis. Among approximately 60,000 clones listed, 30% were seen once. Trimming removed 1 base from V and 5 bases from J, with 8 bases in between. Germline V gene data show CDR1 as WNHNN and CDR2 as SYGVQD (reference sequence). The CDR3 extends over 13 amino acids. This clone showed up just a few times. Thyroid surgery took place with no prior treatment in any patient.

This sequence originates from a female donor with papillary thyroid cancer or a benign thyroid nodule (not recorded which). Some clones in this sample may be carry-over from other donors' samples. The sequenced sample was blood. The V gene is TRBV10-1, the J gene TRBJ1-1; no clear D. In nucleotides, the CDR3 is TGCGCCAGCAGTGAGTATTTGGGTACTGAAGCTTTCTTT. Translating it yields CASSEYLGTEAFF.